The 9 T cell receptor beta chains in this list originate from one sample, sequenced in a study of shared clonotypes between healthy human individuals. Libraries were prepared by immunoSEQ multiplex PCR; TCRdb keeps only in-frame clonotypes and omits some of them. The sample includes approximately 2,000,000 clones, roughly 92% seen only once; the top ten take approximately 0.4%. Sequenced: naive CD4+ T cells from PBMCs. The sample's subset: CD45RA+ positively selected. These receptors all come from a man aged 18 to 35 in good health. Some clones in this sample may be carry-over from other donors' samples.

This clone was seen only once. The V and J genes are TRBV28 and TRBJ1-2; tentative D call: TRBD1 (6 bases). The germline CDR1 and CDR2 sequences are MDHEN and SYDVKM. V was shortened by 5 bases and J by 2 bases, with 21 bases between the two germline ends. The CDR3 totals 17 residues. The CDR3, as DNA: TGTGCCAGCAGTGCCCCTTGGGGGGGACATGTAAACTATGGCTACACCTTC. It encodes CASSAPWGGHVNYGYTF.

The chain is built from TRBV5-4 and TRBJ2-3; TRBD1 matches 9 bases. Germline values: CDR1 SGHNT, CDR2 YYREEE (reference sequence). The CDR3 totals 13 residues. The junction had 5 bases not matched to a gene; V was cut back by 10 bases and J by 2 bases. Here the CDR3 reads CAGQGPSTDTQYF. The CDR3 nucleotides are TGTGCCGGACAGGGGCCCTCCACAGATACGCAGTATTTT.

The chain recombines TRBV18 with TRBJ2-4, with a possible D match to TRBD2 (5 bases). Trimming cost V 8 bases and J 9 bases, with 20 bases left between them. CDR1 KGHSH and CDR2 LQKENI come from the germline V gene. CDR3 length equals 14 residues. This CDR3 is CASTTGNSGGIQYF. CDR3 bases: TGTGCCAGCACAACGGGAAACTCCGGTGGCATTCAGTACTTC.

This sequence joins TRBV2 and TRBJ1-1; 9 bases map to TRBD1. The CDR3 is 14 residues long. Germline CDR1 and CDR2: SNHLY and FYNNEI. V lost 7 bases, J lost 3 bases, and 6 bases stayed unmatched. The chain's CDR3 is CASNPGQGYTEAFF. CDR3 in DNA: TGTGCCAGCAACCCCGGACAGGGGTACACTGAAGCTTTCTTT. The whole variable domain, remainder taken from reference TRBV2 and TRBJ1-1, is EPEVTQTPSHQVTQMGQEVILRCVPISNHLYFYWYRQILGQKVEFLVSFYNNEISEKSEIFDDQFSVERPDGSNFTLKIRSTKLEDSAMYFCASNPGQGYTEAFFGQGTRLTVV.

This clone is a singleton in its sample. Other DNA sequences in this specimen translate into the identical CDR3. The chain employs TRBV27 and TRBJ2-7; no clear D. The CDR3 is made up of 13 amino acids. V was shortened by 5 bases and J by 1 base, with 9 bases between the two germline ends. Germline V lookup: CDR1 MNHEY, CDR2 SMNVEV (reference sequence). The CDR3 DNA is TGTGCCAGCAGTCTGCGCGGATCCTACGAGCAGTACTTC. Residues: CASSLRGSYEQYF.

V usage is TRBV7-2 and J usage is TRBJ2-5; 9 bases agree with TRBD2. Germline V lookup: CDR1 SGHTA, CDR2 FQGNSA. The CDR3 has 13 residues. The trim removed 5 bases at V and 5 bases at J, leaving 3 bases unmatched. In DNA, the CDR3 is TGTGCCAGCAGCAAGAGCGGGAGGGAGACCCAGTACTTC. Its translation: CASSKSGRETQYF.

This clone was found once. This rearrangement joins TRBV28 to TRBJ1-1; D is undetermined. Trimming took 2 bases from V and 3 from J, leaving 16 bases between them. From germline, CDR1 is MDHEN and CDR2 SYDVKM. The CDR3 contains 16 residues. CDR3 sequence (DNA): TGTGCCAGCAGTTTAGGCGGGCGCAACGCGGACACTGAAGCTTTCTTT. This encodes CASSLGGRNADTEAFF.

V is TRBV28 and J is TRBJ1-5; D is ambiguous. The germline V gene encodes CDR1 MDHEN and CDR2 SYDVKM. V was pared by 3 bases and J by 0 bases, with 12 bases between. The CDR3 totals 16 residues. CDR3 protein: CASSFFGWYSNQPQHF. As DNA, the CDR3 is TGTGCCAGCAGTTTTTTTGGGTGGTATAGCAATCAGCCCCAGCATTTT.

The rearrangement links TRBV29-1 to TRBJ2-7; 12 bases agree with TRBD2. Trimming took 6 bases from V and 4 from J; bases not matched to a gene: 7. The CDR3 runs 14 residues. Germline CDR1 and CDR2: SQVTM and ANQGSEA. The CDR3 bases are TGCAGCGTCCGAGGACTAGCGGGATTTTACGAGCAGTACTTC. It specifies CSVRGLAGFYEQYF.